This TCR beta chain was documented in a study of T cells in Graves' hyperthyroidism and ophthalmopathy. General study results and limits: Most clonotypes expanded in thyroid above 0.001 were likewise present in blood.

In this sample, this clonotype turned up once. Its antigen is not known. Recently diagnosed hyperthyroidism of less than 2 months' duration affected patients aged 18 to 65. The TCR beta CDR3 regions underwent amplification using RNA transcripts as the source. The HTBI primer set served for first-round RT-PCR of the TCR CDR3. One entry per CDR3 protein, called by TCRdb with MiXCR from the multiplex PCR reads. The table lists a few hundred thousand distinct CDR3 sequences, roughly 21% of them singletons. Germline V gives CDR1 MNHEY, CDR2 SVGEGT. The V gene end was trimmed by 7 bases and the J gene end by 7 bases; junction bases not matched to a gene: 9. The CDR3 contains 15 residues.

The V and J genes are TRBV6-2 or TRBV6-3 and TRBJ2-4; 11 bases fit TRBD1. Sample: blood. This TCR was recovered from a woman aged 45-60 years with Graves' hyperthyroidism. The CDR3 coding sequence is TGTGCCAGCAAAACCGGACAGGGGGCTTCTAACATTCAGTACTTC. This encodes CASKTGQGASNIQYF.